Below are 4 T cell receptor beta chains sequenced from a single sample in a study of neoadjuvant nivolumab and ipilimumab in lung cancer. Sequenced by immunoSEQ multiplex PCR; TCRdb stores in-frame clones only, minus some. The sample lists hundreds of clones, under 90% occurring once. This specimen consisted of adjacent normal lung tissue, obtained after neoadjuvant nivolumab, alone or with ipilimumab, at or shortly before surgery. These TCRs come from an adult with non-small cell lung cancer.

The V and J genes are TRBV5-1 and TRBJ1-1, with D possibly TRBD1 on 6 matching bases. Deletions cut 1 base from V and 4 bases from J, with 14 bases between. There are 15 residues in the CDR3. The germline CDR1 and CDR2 sequences are SGHRS and YFSETQ. CDR3 bases: TGCGCCAGCAGCTTGAGCCACAGGGTAGTCACTGAAGCTTTCTTT. Translation gives CASSLSHRVVTEAFF. Drawing the rest from reference TRBV5-1 and TRBJ1-1, the complete variable domain is KAGVTQTPRYLIKTRGQQVTLSCSPISGHRSVSWYQQTPGQGLQFLFEYFSETQRNKGNFPGRFSGRQFSNSRSEMNVSTLELGDSALYLCASSLSHRVVTEAFFGQGTRLTVV.

The V and J genes are TRBV6-9 and TRBJ2-6, with D unclear. Looked up from germline, CDR1 is MNHGY and CDR2 is SVAAGI. The CDR3 sequence is 18 residues long. With 5 bases removed from V and 5 bases from J, the gap between germline ends came to 22 bases. In DNA form, the CDR3 reads TGTGCCAGCAGTGGCTTATCGCCACGACAAAGTCGGGCCAACGTCCTGACTTTC. It specifies CASSGLSPRQSRANVLTF.

This rearrangement joins TRBV4-1 to TRBJ1-5; D remains ambiguous. Trimming took off 0 bases at V and 3 bases at J, with 3 bases between the two ends. Germline CDR1 and CDR2: MGHRA and YSYEKL. The CDR3 is 13 residues long. DNA for the CDR3: TGCGCCAGCAGCCAAGATCCCAATCAGCCCCAGCATTTT. Translation: CASSQDPNQPQHF.

V and J are TRBV5-6 and TRBJ1-5; 9 nucleotides align to TRBD1. V lost 4 bases and J lost 7; bases outside the gene matches: 6. The V gene's germline CDR1 is SGHDT and CDR2 YYEEEE. CDR3 length: 14 residues. CDR3 protein: CASSLGQGGQPQHF. The DNA of the CDR3 is TGTGCCAGCAGCCTGGGACAGGGTGGCCAGCCCCAGCATTTT. Looking up the rest from reference TRBV5-6 and TRBJ1-5 gives the full variable domain: DAGVTQSPTHLIKTRGQQVTLRCSPKSGHDTVSWYQQALGQGPQFIFQYYEEEERQRGNFPDRFSGHQFPNYSSELNVNALLLGDSALYLCASSLGQGGQPQHFGDGTRLSIL.